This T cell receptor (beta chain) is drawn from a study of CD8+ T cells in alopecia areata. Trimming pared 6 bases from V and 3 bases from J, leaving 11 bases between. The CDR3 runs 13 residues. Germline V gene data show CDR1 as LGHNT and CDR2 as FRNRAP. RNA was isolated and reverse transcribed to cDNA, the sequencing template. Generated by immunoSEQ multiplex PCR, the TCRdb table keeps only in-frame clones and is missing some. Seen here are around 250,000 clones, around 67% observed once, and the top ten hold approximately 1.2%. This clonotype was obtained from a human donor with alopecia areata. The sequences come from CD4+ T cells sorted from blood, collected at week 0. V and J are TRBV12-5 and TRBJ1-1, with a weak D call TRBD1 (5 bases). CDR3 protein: CASGLREDTEAFF. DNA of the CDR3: TGTGCTAGTGGCCTCAGGGAGGACACTGAAGCTTTCTTT. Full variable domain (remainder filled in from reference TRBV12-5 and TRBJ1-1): DARVTQTPRHKVTEMGQEVTMRCQPILGHNTVFWYRQTMMQGLELLAYFRNRAPLDDSGMPKDRFSAEMPDATLATLKIQPSEPRDSAVYFCASGLREDTEAFFGQGTRLTVV.